These 31 T cell receptor beta chains originate from one sample sequenced in a study of CD8 T cells in Susac syndrome. Random hexamers were used to reverse transcribe the RNA input (roughly 0.5 to 1 ug). TCRdb independently ran MiXCR on the immunoSEQ multiplex PCR reads; one entry per CDR3 protein. In the table there are fewer than 80,000 distinct CDR3 sequences, 95% of which are singletons. The material sequenced was CD8+ T cells from PBMCs. All receptors derive from a human donor in good health.

This rearrangement joins TRBV4-2 to TRBJ2-1; the match to TRBD2 covers 11 bases. Trimming cost V 1 base and J 10 bases; bases outside gene matches: 9. Germline CDR1 LGHNA, CDR2 YNFKEQ. CDR3 size: 16 residues. This CDR3 reads CASSQVTSGAWGEQFF. In DNA form, the CDR3 reads TGTGCCAGCAGCCAAGTGACTAGCGGGGCCTGGGGGGAGCAGTTCTTC.

V is TRBV9 and J is TRBJ2-1; TRBD2 might be the D (5 bases). Trimming shortened V by 3 bases and J by 10 bases, and 8 bases separated the two germline ends. The germline gives CDR1 SGDLS, CDR2 YYNGEE. The CDR3 is 11 residues long. The CDR3 DNA reads TGTGCCAGCAGCGCGGACTTGGAGCAGTTCTTC. This encodes CASSADLEQFF.

This clonotype was detected once. The gene calls are TRBV5-1 and TRBJ2-7; D gene uncertain. The CDR3 length is 15 residues. In germline, CDR1 is SGHRS, CDR2 YFSETQ. The V gene lost 2 bases and the J gene lost 2 bases, with 14 bases spanning the gap. CDR3: CASSLSMVNAYEQYF. The CDR3 bases are TGCGCCAGCAGCTTAAGTATGGTTAACGCCTACGAGCAGTACTTC.

CDR3 DNA sequence: TGTGCCATCCGTTTGAGGGGGAACACCGGGGAGCTGTTTTTT. Protein sequence: CAIRLRGNTGELFF. The chain couples TRBV27 to TRBJ2-2; D possibly uses TRBD1 or TRBD2 (5 bases each). CDR1 and CDR2 (germline): MNHEY, SMNVEV (reference sequence). V lost 10 bases to trimming and J lost 1 base, with 13 bases between them. The CDR3 runs to 14 residues.

The V call is TRBV12-3 or TRBV12-4, the J call TRBJ2-5, with 8 bases aligning to TRBD2. CDR3 length equals 14 residues. V lost 6 bases, J lost 4 bases, and 7 bases stayed unmatched. The CDR3 DNA sequence: TGTGCCAGCAGGTTCCCGGGGGGGGGAGAGACCCAGTACTTC. Its translation: CASRFPGGGETQYF.

The genes are TRBV27 and TRBJ2-1; D is perhaps TRBD1 (6 bases). Germline V gives CDR1 MNHEY, CDR2 SMNVEV (reference sequence). The CDR3 is 16 residues long. The V gene lost 0 bases and the J gene lost 7 bases, with 16 bases spanning the gap. CDR3: CASSLSAGELSNEQFF. CDR3 in DNA: TGTGCCAGCAGTTTATCGGCAGGGGAGCTATCGAATGAGCAGTTCTTC.

The CDR3 is CASSAVHGLGMNTEAFF. DNA for the CDR3: TGTGCCAGTAGTGCGGTTCATGGCCTGGGAATGAACACTGAAGCTTTCTTT. The chain links TRBV19 to TRBJ1-1; D is uncertain. V lost 5 bases and J lost 0, with 19 bases in between. Germline V lookup: CDR1 LNHDA, CDR2 SQIVND (reference sequence). CDR3 size: 17 residues. Based on the CDR3 plus reference TRBV19 and TRBJ1-1, the full variable domain is DGGITQSPKYLFRKEGQNVTLSCEQNLNHDAMYWYRQDPGQGLRLIYYSQIVNDFQKGDIAEGYSVSREKKESFPLTVTSAQKNPTAFYLCASSAVHGLGMNTEAFFGQGTRLTVV.

The chain couples TRBV5-6 to TRBJ1-1; D remains unclear. The CDR3 consists of 13 residues. Germline V gene lookup returns CDR1 SGHDT and CDR2 YYEEEE. Trimming cost V 1 base and J 2 bases, with 6 bases left between them. CDR3 DNA: TGTGCCAGCAGCTTGACGGATAACACTGAAGCTTTCTTT. It is translated as CASSLTDNTEAFF.

This chain joins TRBV13 and TRBJ2-1, with unresolved D. The length of the CDR3 is 15 residues. CDR1 is PRHDT, CDR2 FYEKMQ, per germline (reference sequence). The ends were cut back, 2 bases at V and 3 bases at J, with 11 bases in the middle. This chain's CDR3 is CASSLLMTVYNEQFF. The CDR3 coding sequence is TGTGCCAGCAGCTTACTTATGACGGTCTACAATGAGCAGTTCTTC.

This chain uses TRBV30 with TRBJ2-1, with 12 bases that match TRBD2. This CDR3 is 17 amino acids long. The germline V gene encodes CDR1 GTSNPN and CDR2 SVGIG (reference sequence). The V gene end was trimmed by 0 bases and the J gene end by 8 bases; junction bases not matched to a gene: 11. The CDR3 loop is CAWSVPPGLAGSYEQFF. DNA of the CDR3: TGTGCCTGGAGTGTTCCCCCCGGACTAGCGGGGAGCTATGAGCAGTTCTTC.

The chain uses TRBV12-3 or TRBV12-4 and TRBJ1-3; D is perhaps TRBD1 (6 bases). The CDR3 sequence is 16 residues long. Trimming pared 5 bases from V and 2 bases from J, leaving 16 bases between. In nucleotides, the CDR3 is TGTGCCAGCAGTCCCCTCCAGGGGCGGCCTGGAAACACCATATATTTT. This gives the protein CASSPLQGRPGNTIYF.

CDR3 region: CASSIGVGEFYEQYV. In DNA, the CDR3 is TGTGCCAGTAGTATTGGGGTAGGTGAATTCTACGAGCAGTACGTC. The chain recombines TRBV19 with TRBJ2-7; D gene ambiguous. The CDR3 extends over 15 amino acids. The V gene's germline CDR1 is LNHDA and CDR2 SQIVND (reference sequence). V lost 3 bases and J lost 3, with 15 bases in between.

This sequence joins TRBV7-9 and TRBJ1-2; possible D gene TRBD1, 5 bases. The CDR3 covers 14 residues. Trimming left V 4 bases short and J 4 bases short, with 13 bases between. Germline V CDR1 and CDR2: SEHNR, FQNEAQ (reference sequence). Here the CDR3 reads CASSSPSGGYGYTF. In nucleotides, the CDR3 is TGTGCCAGCAGCTCCCCCTCGGGGGGCTATGGCTACACCTTC.

The chain carries TRBV20-1 and TRBJ2-7; 8 positions match TRBD1. The CDR3 contains 14 residues. With 1 base clipped from V and 3 bases from J, the junction kept 5 bases outside the gene matches. Per germline, CDR1 DFQATT and CDR2 SNEGSKA (reference sequence). CDR3 residues: CSARGRDRYYEQYF. The CDR3 DNA follows: TGCAGTGCTAGAGGGCGGGACAGGTACTACGAGCAGTACTTC.

This clonotype has only one observation. V is TRBV6-5 and J is TRBJ1-6, with unresolved D. Germline V gene data show CDR1 as MNHEY and CDR2 as SVGAGI. This CDR3 is built from 15 residues. V was cut by 7 bases and J by 0 bases, with 10 bases left in between. The CDR3 loop is CASNLHSSYNSPLHF. The CDR3 region has the DNA TGTGCCAGCAACTTACACAGCTCCTATAATTCACCCCTCCACTTT.

The J gene is TRBJ1-2, the V gene TRBV13, with unresolved D. Trimming left V 1 base short and J 6 bases short, with 15 bases between. There are 15 residues in the CDR3. CDR1 PRHDT and CDR2 FYEKMQ come from the germline V gene (reference sequence). The CDR3 nucleotides are TGTGCCAGCAGCTTAGACCGGGTGACTGAAGATGGCTACACCTTC. This codes for CASSLDRVTEDGYTF. Looking up the rest from reference TRBV13 and TRBJ1-2 gives the full variable domain: AAGVIQSPRHLIKEKRETATLKCYPIPRHDTVYWYQQGPGQDPQFLISFYEKMQSDKGSIPDRFSAQQFSDYHSELNMSSLELGDSALYFCASSLDRVTEDGYTFGSGTRLTVV.

This sequence joins TRBV28 and TRBJ1-5, with D perhaps TRBD1 (5 bases). The V and J ends lost 3 bases and 3 bases respectively, with 12 bases between them. Germline V gene data show CDR1 as MDHEN and CDR2 as SYDVKM. This CDR3 is built from 15 residues. This CDR3 reads CASSFLGGTNQPQHF. The CDR3, as DNA: TGTGCCAGCAGTTTCCTGGGGGGAACCAATCAGCCCCAGCATTTT.

A note on this clonotype: The junction shows a germline mismatch at one end, possibly a read error. This chain uses TRBV5-4 with TRBJ2-1; a possible D gene is TRBD1 (6 bases). The CDR3 is 13 amino acids. Germline CDR1 and CDR2: SGHNT and YYREEE (reference sequence). The DNA for the CDR3 is TGTGCCAGCGGCTTGAGGGGGAGCAATGAGCAGTTCTTC. It is translated as CASGLRGSNEQFF.

The V gene is TRBV5-4, the J gene TRBJ1-3; D unclear. The germline V gene has CDR1 SGHNT and CDR2 YYREEE (reference sequence). Trimming took off 5 bases at V and 0 bases at J, with 12 bases between the two ends. The CDR3 extends over 15 amino acids. CDR3 DNA sequence: TGTGCCAGCAGTCTAGACGGTGACTCTGGAAACACCATATATTTT. This sequence encodes CASSLDGDSGNTIYF.

This clonotype has just a few counts. The chain recombines TRBV7-9 with TRBJ1-1, with no clear D. V shed 6 bases and J shed 4 bases, with 9 bases lying between them. This CDR3 has 12 amino acids. Per the germline V gene, CDR1 is SEHNR and CDR2 is FQNEAQ (reference sequence). CDR3 nucleotide sequence: TGTGCCAGCAGTCTTGGACCCACTGAAGCTTTCTTT. This translates into CASSLGPTEAFF.

This rearrangement joins TRBV2 to TRBJ1-6, with unresolved D. This CDR3 has 14 residues. Trimming pared 4 bases from V and 9 bases from J, leaving 13 bases between. The germline V gene encodes CDR1 SNHLY and CDR2 FYNNEI. The CDR3 loop reads CASSAGSLPSPLHF. For the CDR3, the DNA is TGTGCCAGCAGTGCGGGATCTTTACCTTCACCCCTCCACTTT.

This chain connects TRBV7-8 to TRBJ2-2; D is possibly TRBD1 or TRBD2 (5 bases each). CDR1 and CDR2 from the germline V gene are SGHVS and FQNEAQ. The V end lost 6 bases, the J end lost 6 bases, and 14 bases lay between the germline ends. The CDR3 loop spans 14 amino acids. The CDR3 region is CASRRAEGSGELFF. In DNA, the CDR3 is TGTGCCAGCAGGCGGGCCGAGGGGTCCGGGGAGCTGTTTTTT.

CDR3 DNA: TGCAGCGTTCCGAGCGGGAACACCGGGGAGCTGTTTTTT. The encoded protein is CSVPSGNTGELFF. The chain joins TRBV29-1 to TRBJ2-2, with D possibly being TRBD2 (5 bases). From germline, CDR1 is SQVTM and CDR2 ANQGSEA. This CDR3 region has 13 residues. Trimming pared 5 bases from V and 1 base from J, leaving 8 bases between.

J is TRBJ1-1 and V is TRBV29-1; no definite D call. The CDR3 contains 12 residues. Trimming left V 6 bases short and J 3 bases short, with 11 bases between. The germline CDR1 and CDR2 sequences are SQVTM and ANQGSEA. The CDR3 DNA is TGCAGCGTGGAGGAGGTTTACACTGAAGCTTTCTTT. As protein: CSVEEVYTEAFF.

The chain joins TRBV12-3 or TRBV12-4 to TRBJ2-5; 8 nucleotides agree with TRBD1. V lost 5 bases and J lost 5; bases outside the gene matches: 10. The CDR3 runs to 15 residues. Here the CDR3 DNA reads TGTGCCAGCAGTAAACTAGGACAGGGTGCGGAGACCCAGTACTTC. Translation: CASSKLGQGAETQYF.

The chain links TRBV12-3 or TRBV12-4 to TRBJ1-1; a weak D match, TRBD1 (6 bases). V dropped 5 bases and J dropped 2 bases, with 15 bases sitting between them. The CDR3 runs 15 residues. The CDR3 DNA is TGTGCCAGCAGTCTCAACACAGGGTCCAACACTGAAGCTTTCTTT. Protein sequence: CASSLNTGSNTEAFF.

This clonotype was seen a handful of times. The chain joins TRBV6-1 to TRBJ2-1; D may be TRBD1 (6 bases). Per the germline V gene, CDR1 is MNHNS and CDR2 is SASEGT. The CDR3 is 13 residues long. Trimming removed 10 bases from V and 5 bases from J, with 15 bases in between. CDR3 DNA: TGTGCCATCTCGACAGGTCTGAACAATGAGCAGTTCTTC. Its translation: CAISTGLNNEQFF.

V gene TRBV5-1 combines with J gene TRBJ2-3; 10 bases map to TRBD2. The germline V gene encodes CDR1 SGHRS and CDR2 YFSETQ. This CDR3 has 13 amino acids. Trimming cost V 5 bases and J 4 bases; bases outside gene matches: 1. The CDR3 DNA reads TGCGCCAGCAGGAGCGGGGGGGCAGATACGCAGTATTTT. It yields the protein CASRSGGADTQYF.

The rearrangement uses TRBV7-9 and TRBJ1-2, with a weak D call TRBD1 (6 bases). Trimming stripped 5 bases from V and 5 bases from J, with 12 bases between. The CDR3 is made up of 13 amino acids. Germline V lookup: CDR1 SEHNR, CDR2 FQNEAQ (reference sequence). The CDR3 region has the DNA TGTGCCAGCAGCCAGGGCAGGGGTTATGGCTACACCTTC. It is translated as CASSQGRGYGYTF. Together with reference TRBV7-9 and TRBJ1-2, the CDR3 gives the full variable domain: DTGVSQNPRHKITKRGQNVTFRCDPISEHNRLYWYRQTLGQGPEFLTYFQNEAQLEKSRLLSDRFSAERPKGSFSTLEIQRTEQGDSAMYLCASSQGRGYGYTFGSGTRLTVV.

The chain combines TRBV9 with TRBJ2-3; no firm D call. Deletions cut 0 bases from V and 4 bases from J, with 9 bases between. Germline V gene lookup returns CDR1 SGDLS and CDR2 YYNGEE. This CDR3 region has 14 residues. CDR3 region: CASSVVLSSDTQYF. In DNA form, the CDR3 reads TGTGCCAGCAGCGTAGTATTGAGTTCAGATACGCAGTATTTT.

The chain links TRBV6-5 to TRBJ1-3; D gene ambiguous. The V end was cut by 2 bases, the J end by 6 bases, with 8 bases between. Germline V gene sequence: CDR1 MNHEY, CDR2 SVGAGI. CDR3 length: 13 amino acids. The CDR3 nucleotides read TGTGCCAGCAGTTACGGGGAAAAAAACACCATATATTTT. Its translation is CASSYGEKNTIYF.